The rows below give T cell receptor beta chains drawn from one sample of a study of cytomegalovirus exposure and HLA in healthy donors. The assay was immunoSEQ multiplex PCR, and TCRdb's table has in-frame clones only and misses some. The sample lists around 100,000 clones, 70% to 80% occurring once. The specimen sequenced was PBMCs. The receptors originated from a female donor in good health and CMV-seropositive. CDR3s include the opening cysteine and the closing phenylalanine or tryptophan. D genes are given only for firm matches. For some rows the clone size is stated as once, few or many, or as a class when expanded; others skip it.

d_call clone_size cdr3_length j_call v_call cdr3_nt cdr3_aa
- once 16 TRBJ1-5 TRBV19 TGTGCCAGTAGTATGCGGCAGGGAGGTGGCAATCAGCCCCAGCATTTT CASSMRQGGGNQPQHF
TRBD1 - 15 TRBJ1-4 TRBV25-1 TGTGCCAGCAGTGGGATGACAGGGGTCGCTGAAAAACTGTTTTTT CASSGMTGVAEKLFF
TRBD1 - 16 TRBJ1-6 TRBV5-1 TGCGCCAGCAGCTTAGGGCGGATCAGGGGGAATTCACCCCTCCACTTT CASSLGRIRGNSPLHF
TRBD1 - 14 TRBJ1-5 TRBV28 TGTGCCAGCATTTCGACAGGGGGTAAGCAGCCCCAGCATTTT CASISTGGKQPQHF
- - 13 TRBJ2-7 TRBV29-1 TGCAGCGTTTACGACAGGAATATACGCGAGCAGTACTTC CSVYDRNIREQYF
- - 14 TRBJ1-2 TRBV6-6 TGTGCCAGCAGTTATCGACAGGAGAACTATGGCTACACCTTC CASSYRQENYGYTF
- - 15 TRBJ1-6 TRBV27 TGTGCCAGCAGTCCTCTACAGGGTTGGGGTTCACCCCTCCACTTT CASSPLQGWGSPLHF
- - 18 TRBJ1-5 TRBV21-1 - CASSIVVGRGNSNQPQHF
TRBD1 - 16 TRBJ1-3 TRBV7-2 TGTGCCAGCAGCTTAGAAGGGACAGTCTCTGGAAACACCATATATTTT CASSLEGTVSGNTIYF
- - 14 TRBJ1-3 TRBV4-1 TGCGCCAGCAGCTTTGACAGCTCTGGAAACACCATATATTTT CASSFDSSGNTIYF
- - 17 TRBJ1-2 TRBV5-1 TGCGCCAGCAGCTTAGGGGTTTCAACGCCCGATGCCAAGGGCTACACCTTC CASSLGVSTPDAKGYTF
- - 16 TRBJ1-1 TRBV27 TGTGCCAGCAGTTTAAGGAGGGGGGGCCGGAACACTGAAGCTTTCTTT CASSLRRGGRNTEAFF
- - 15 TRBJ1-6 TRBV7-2 TGTGCCAGCAGCTTAGCCCAGGGGAGTAATTCACCCCTCCACTTT CASSLAQGSNSPLHF
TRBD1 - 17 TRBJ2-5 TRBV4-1 TGCGCCAGCAGCCAGAGCGATCCAGGACAGGGGGGAGAGACCCAGTACTTC CASSQSDPGQGGETQYF
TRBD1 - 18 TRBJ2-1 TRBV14 TGTGCCAGCAGCCCGCGCCGGCCGAACAGGGGATTCTACAATGAGCAGTTCTTC CASSPRRPNRGFYNEQFF
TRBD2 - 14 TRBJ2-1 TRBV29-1 TGCAGCGCCGTCGGGCTAGCGGGATACAATGAGCAGTTCTTC CSAVGLAGYNEQFF
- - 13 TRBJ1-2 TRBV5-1 TGCGCCAGCAGCCAGACAGAGAACTATGGCTACACCTTC CASSQTENYGYTF
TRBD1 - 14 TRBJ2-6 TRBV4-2 TGTGCCAGCAGCCCCGACAGGGTGGACAACGTCCTGACTTTC CASSPDRVDNVLTF
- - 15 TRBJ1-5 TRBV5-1 TGCGCCAGCCGACCTCGGACAGATAGCAATCAGCCCCAGCATTTT CASRPRTDSNQPQHF
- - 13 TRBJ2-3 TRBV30 TGTGCCTGGAGTGTAGATGGGTCAGGCACGCAGTATTTT CAWSVDGSGTQYF
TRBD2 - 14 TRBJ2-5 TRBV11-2 TGTGCCAGCAGCTCCGGACTAGTAGGGGAGACCCAGTACTTC CASSSGLVGETQYF
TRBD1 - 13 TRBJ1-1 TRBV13 TGTGCCAGCAGCTTACAGGGGGGCACTGAAGCTTTCTTT CASSLQGGTEAFF